This T cell receptor beta chain was profiled in a study of blood T cell repertoires in COVID-19. Here immunoSEQ multiplex PCR was the method, and the copy in TCRdb shows in-frame clones only, minus some. The sample shows 190,000 or so clones, around 80% of them seen only once. In germline, CDR1 is MDHEN, CDR2 SYDVKM. The length of the CDR3 is 15 residues. Germline trimming cut 6 bases from V and 5 bases from J; bases unmatched to any gene: 7. Sequencing was performed on peripheral blood. This sequence originates from a human donor with acute or convalescent COVID-19. The donor label of this sample is uncertain. The chain couples TRBV28 to TRBJ2-7, with 13 positions matching TRBD2. For the CDR3, the DNA is TGTGCCAGCAGCCAAACGGGACTAGCGGGACACGAGCAGTACTTC. This gives the protein CASSQTGLAGHEQYF.